The entry below describes one TCR beta chain. There is no known antigen for this receptor. No much larger clonotype is one base removed from it; base qualities were not supplied. Participants in the prospective study were aged roughly 18 to 100 years, lived in over 20 United States geographic areas, and enrolled through a virtual design. Cohort assignment in the prospective study relied on participant-reported clinical history from a screening survey and a study questionnaire. For ImmuneRACE Cohort 3, a participant was defined as recovered based on two consecutive negative NP/OP PCR tests, clearance by a healthcare professional, or resolution of symptoms. Each participant in the prospective study had whole blood, serum and a nasopharyngeal or oropharyngeal swab collected by mobile phlebotomists. Over a roughly 2-month period, participants in the prospective study had the option of providing additional blood draws and questionnaires. Before DNA extraction, blood samples from the prospective study were shipped at room temperature or frozen.

These data originate in a study of blood T cell repertoires in COVID-19 (dated by TCRdb to 2018 to 2021). As for the study more broadly: Samples from collaborators originated in the United States, Italy and Spain and spanned both the acute and convalescent phases of COVID-19. The material from the prospective study consisted of cDNA or gDNA derived from T cells, B-cell-depleted T cells, or PBMCs. Deeply sampled blood TCRbeta repertoires from subjects exposed to, actively infected with, or recovered from COVID-19 were included in the dataset. The repertoires were made available in a free public database intended to serve as a resource for research on the immune response to SARS-CoV-2. Samples came from the ongoing ImmuneRACE study (first 160 participants) plus 1,254 subjects from 6 global collaborators. Nearly every sample came with metadata listing a de-identified subject ID, COVID-19 status, age in years and sex. Where available, HLA class I and class II types were taken from metadata supplied by the sample provider and were not determined by assay-based typing. Overall results and qualifications from the work: The quantity of clinical and demographic metadata differed by source and by participant and was supplied without curation.

The germline V gene encodes CDR1 SNHLY and CDR2 FYNNEI. Trimming at the junction amounts to 6 bases on V and 0 bases on J, and the germline ends lie 6 bases apart. Taken from cysteine to phenylalanine, the CDR3 has 14 residues. The kept DNA is CDR3 alone, 42 bases in frame from the first base. TCRbeta CDR3 regions were amplified from genomic DNA using the immunoSEQ Assay, a bias-controlled multiplex PCR. Under the source paper's analysis protocol: Nucleated cell counts per sample were estimated from amplification of reference gene primers within the assay. To quantify the absolute abundance of each unique TCRbeta CDR3 rearrangement, sequence reads were collapsed and filtered. For each sample, productive Simpson clonality was calculated as the square root of Simpson's diversity index across productive rearrangements. The clones in this table, taken by TCRdb from immuneACCESS, are in-frame only. Not every clone is retained; where verified, under half of the shortfall comes from an unresolved V gene, and the cause of the rest is unknown. The V and J calls and clone size are taken from that table; D and trimming were inferred from the DNA. The sample table holds tens of thousands of clones, of which 88% were seen once. Clones ranked in the top ten supply 10% of the sample.

Material: PBMCs or T cells enriched from blood (not recorded which). The clonotype comes from a woman aged 40 to 50 who had recovered from COVID-19. Here the chain combines TRBV2 and TRBJ2-6; D gene: possibly TRBD2, on 5 matching bases. The DNA sequence reads TGTGCCAGCAGCGGGATCTCTGGGGCCAACGTCCTGACTTTC. This translates into CASSGISGANVLTF.